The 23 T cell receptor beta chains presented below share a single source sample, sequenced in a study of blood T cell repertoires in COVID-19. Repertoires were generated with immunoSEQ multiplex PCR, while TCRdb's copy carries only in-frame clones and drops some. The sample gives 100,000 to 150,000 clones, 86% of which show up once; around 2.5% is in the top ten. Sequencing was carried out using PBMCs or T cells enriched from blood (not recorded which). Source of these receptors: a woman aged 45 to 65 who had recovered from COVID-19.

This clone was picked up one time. As DNA, the CDR3 is TGTGCCAGCAGCTTAGAGGGACAGAAAGTGAATGAGCAGTTCTTC. Translated, it gives CASSLEGQKVNEQFF. The chain is built from TRBV7-6 and TRBJ2-1; 7 bases align to TRBD1. After removal of 1 base from V and 7 bases from J, the junction contained 7 bases not matched to a gene. CDR1 SGHVS and CDR2 FNYEAQ come from the germline V gene. The CDR3 sequence is 15 residues long.

The CDR3 nucleotides read TGTGCCAGCGGGTACCGTGAGGCCGCGGGGGGACGGGTGGGAGAGCAGTACTTC. Amino acids: CASGYREAAGGRVGEQYF. This rearrangement joins TRBV21-1 to TRBJ2-7; the table's D call of TRBD2 was not tested on the DNA. TRBV21-1 is classified as a pseudogene. This CDR3 comprises 18 residues.

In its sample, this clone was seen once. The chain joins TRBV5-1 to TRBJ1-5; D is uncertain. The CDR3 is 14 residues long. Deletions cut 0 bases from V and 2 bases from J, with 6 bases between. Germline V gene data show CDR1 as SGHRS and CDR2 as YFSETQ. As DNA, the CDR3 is TGCGCCAGCAGCTTGGGTTCTGGCAATCAGCCCCAGCATTTT. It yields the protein CASSLGSGNQPQHF.

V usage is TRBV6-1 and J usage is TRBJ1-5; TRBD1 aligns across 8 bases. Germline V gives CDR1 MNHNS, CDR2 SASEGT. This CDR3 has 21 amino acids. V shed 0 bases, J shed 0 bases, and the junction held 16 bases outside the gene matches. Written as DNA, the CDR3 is TGTGCCAGCAGTGAAGCGCTTTATGGGGGACAGGAGCCCCGTAGCAATCAGCCCCAGCATTTT. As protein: CASSEALYGGQEPRSNQPQHF.

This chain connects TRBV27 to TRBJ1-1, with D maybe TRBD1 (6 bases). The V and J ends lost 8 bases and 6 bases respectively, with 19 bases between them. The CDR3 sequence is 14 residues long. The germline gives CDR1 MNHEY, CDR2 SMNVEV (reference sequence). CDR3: CASYSGGKRAEAFF. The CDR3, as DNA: TGTGCCAGCTACTCGGGGGGCAAAAGGGCTGAAGCTTTCTTT.

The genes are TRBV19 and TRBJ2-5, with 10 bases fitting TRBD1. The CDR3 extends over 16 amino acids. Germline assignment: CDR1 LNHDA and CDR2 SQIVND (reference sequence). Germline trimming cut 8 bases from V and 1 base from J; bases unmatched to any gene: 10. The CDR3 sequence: CASGTGTGVPQETQYF. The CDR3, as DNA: TGTGCCAGTGGGACCGGGACAGGGGTCCCCCAAGAGACCCAGTACTTC.

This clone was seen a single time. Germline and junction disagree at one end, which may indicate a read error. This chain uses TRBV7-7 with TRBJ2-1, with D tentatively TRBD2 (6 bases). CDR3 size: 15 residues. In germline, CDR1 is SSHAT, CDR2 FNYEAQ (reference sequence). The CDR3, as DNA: TGTGCTAGCAGCCAGAGCGGGCAATCCTACAATGAGCAGTTCTTC. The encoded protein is CASSQSGQSYNEQFF.

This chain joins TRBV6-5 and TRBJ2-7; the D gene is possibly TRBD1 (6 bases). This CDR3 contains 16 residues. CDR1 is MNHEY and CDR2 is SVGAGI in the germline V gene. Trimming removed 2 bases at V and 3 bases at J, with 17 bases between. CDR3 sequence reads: CASSYPASWGHYEQYF. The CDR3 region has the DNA TGTGCCAGCAGTTACCCTGCGAGCTGGGGGCACTACGAGCAGTACTTC.

The DNA of the CDR3 is TGTGCCAGCAGCTTCCAGGGCGAGGAGCAGTTCTTC. Translated, it gives CASSFQGEEQFF. The rearrangement joins TRBV5-4 to TRBJ2-1, with D possibly TRBD1 on 5 matching bases. From germline, CDR1 is SGHNT and CDR2 YYREEE (reference sequence). Trimming cost V 2 bases and J 10 bases, with 10 bases left between them. This CDR3 region has 12 residues.

The CDR3 DNA is TGTGCCAGCAGTGAAGGGGTTTACGGGGTAGGGGAGACCCAGTACTTC. This encodes CASSEGVYGVGETQYF. V gene TRBV6-1 combines with J gene TRBJ2-5, with D perhaps TRBD2 (5 bases). CDR1 is MNHNS, CDR2 SASEGT, per germline. This CDR3 is 16 amino acids long. Trimming shortened V by 1 base and J by 5 bases, and 17 bases separated the two germline ends.

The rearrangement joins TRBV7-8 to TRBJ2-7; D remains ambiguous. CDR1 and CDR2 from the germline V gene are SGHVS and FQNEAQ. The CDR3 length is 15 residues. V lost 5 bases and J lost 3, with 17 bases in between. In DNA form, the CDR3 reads TGTGCCAGCAGCCCACCTGGGCCGAAACTCTACGAGCAGTACTTC. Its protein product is CASSPPGPKLYEQYF.

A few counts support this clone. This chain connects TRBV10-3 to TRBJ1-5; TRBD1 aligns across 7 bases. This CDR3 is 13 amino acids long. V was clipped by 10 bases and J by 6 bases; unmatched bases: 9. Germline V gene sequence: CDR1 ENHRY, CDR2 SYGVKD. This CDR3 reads CATKDRDTQPQHF. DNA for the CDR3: TGTGCCACCAAAGACAGGGATACTCAGCCCCAGCATTTT.

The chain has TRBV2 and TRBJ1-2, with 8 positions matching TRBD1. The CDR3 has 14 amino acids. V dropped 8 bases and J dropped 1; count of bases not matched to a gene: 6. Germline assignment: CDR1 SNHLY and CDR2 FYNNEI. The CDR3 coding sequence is TGTGCCAGCGGAGGGACAGGAGGTAACTATGGCTACACCTTC. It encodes CASGGTGGNYGYTF. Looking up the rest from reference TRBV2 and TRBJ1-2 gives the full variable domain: EPEVTQTPSHQVTQMGQEVILRCVPISNHLYFYWYRQILGQKVEFLVSFYNNEISEKSEIFDDQFSVERPDGSNFTLKIRSTKLEDSAMYFCASGGTGGNYGYTFGSGTRLTVV.

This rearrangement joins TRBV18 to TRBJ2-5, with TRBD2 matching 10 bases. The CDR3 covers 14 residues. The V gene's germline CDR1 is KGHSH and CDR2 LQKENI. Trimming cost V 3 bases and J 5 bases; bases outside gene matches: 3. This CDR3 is CASSPLAGAETQYF. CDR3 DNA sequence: TGTGCCAGCTCACCTCTAGCGGGGGCGGAGACCCAGTACTTC.

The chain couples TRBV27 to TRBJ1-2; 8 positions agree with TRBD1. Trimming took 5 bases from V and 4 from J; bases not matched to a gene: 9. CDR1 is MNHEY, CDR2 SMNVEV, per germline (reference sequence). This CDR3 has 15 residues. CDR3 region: CASSPGQGSSYGYTF. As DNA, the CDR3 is TGTGCCAGCAGTCCCGGACAGGGTTCTTCCTATGGCTACACCTTC.

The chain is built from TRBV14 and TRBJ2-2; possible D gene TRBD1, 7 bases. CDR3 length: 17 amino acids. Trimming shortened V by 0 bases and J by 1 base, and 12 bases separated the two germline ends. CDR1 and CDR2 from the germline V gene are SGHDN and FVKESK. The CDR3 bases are TGTGCCAGCAGCCAAGACCGCGGGACAGTGAACACCGGGGAGCTGTTTTTT. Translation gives CASSQDRGTVNTGELFF.

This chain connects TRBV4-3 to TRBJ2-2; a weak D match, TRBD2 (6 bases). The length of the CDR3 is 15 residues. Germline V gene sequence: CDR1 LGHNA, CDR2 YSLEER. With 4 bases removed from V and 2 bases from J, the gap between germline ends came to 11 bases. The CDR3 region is CASSLAAVNTGELFF. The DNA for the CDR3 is TGCGCCAGCAGCCTAGCGGCAGTTAACACCGGGGAGCTGTTTTTT.

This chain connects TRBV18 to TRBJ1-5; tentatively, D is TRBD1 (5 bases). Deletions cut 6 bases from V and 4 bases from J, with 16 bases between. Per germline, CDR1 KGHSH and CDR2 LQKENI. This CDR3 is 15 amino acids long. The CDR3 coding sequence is TGTGCCAGCTCCACCAGAGGAGGGGTTAATCAGCCCCAGCATTTT. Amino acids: CASSTRGGVNQPQHF.

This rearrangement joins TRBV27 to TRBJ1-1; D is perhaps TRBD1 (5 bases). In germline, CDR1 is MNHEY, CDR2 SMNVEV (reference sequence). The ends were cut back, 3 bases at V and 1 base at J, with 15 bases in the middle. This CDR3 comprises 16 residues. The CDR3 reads CASSFKGRGSNTEAFF. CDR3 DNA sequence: TGTGCCAGCAGTTTCAAAGGGCGGGGCTCGAACACTGAAGCTTTCTTT.

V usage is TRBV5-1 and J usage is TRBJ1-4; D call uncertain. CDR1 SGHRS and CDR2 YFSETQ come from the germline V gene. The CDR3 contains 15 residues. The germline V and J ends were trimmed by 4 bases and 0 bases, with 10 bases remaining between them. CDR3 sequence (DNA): TGCGCCAGCAGCCCTACAGCTGCAACTAATGAAAAACTGTTTTTT. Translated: CASSPTAATNEKLFF.

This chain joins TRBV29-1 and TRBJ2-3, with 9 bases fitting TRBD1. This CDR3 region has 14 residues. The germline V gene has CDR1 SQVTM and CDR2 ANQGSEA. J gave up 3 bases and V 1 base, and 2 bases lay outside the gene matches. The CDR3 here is CSVEVGTGTDTQYF. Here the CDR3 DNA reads TGCAGCGTTGAAGTTGGGACAGGGACAGATACGCAGTATTTT.

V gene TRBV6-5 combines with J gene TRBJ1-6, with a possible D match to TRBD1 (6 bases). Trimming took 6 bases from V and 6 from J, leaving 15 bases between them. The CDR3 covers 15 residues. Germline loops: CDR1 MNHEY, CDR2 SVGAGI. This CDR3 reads CASRNGGGANSPLHF. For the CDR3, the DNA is TGTGCCAGCAGGAACGGTGGGGGGGCTAATTCACCCCTCCACTTT.

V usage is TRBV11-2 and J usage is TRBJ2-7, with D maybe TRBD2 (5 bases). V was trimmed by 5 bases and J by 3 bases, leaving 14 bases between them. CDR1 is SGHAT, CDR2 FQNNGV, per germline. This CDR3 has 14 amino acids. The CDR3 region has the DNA TGTGCCAGCAGCCTTTTCAGCGGTAACTACGAGCAGTACTTC. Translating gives CASSLFSGNYEQYF.